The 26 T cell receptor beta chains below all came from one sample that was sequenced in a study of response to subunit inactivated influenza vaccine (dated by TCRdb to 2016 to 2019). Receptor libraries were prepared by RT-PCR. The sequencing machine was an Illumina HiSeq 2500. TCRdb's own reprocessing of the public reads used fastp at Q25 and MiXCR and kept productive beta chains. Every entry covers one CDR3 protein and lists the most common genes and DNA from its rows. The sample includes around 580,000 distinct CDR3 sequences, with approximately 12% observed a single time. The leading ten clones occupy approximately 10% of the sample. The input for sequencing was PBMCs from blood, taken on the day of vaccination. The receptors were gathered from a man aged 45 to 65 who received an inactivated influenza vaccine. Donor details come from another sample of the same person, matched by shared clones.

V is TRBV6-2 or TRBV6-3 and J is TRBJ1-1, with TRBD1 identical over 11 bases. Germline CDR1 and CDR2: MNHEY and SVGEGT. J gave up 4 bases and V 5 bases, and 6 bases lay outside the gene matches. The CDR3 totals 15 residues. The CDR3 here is CASSHRDRGGTEAFF. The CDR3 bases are TGTGCCAGCAGTCACCGGGACAGGGGGGGCACTGAAGCTTTCTTT.

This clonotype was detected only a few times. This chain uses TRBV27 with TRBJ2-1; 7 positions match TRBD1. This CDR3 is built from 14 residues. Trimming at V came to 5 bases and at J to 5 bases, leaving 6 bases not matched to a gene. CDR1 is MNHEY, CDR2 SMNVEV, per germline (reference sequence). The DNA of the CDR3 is TGTGCCAGCAGTCCCTCGGGACAGCACAATGAGCAGTTCTTC. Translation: CASSPSGQHNEQFF.

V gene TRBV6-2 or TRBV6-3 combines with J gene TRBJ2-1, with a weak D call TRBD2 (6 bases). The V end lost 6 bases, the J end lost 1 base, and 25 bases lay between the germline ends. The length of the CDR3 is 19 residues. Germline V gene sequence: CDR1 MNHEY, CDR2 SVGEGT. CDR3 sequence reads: CASSRTVNYGRGSYNEQFF. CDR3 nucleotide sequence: TGTGCCAGCAGCCGCACGGTGAATTACGGGAGAGGGTCCTACAATGAGCAGTTCTTC.

The CDR3 loop is CASSPGAENTGELFF. DNA for the CDR3: TGTGCCAGCTCACCAGGGGCGGAGAACACCGGGGAGCTGTTTTTT. The V and J genes are TRBV18 and TRBJ2-2; D may be TRBD1 (5 bases). Trimming took 2 bases from V and 1 from J, leaving 8 bases between them. This CDR3 is 15 amino acids long. Germline V lookup: CDR1 KGHSH, CDR2 LQKENI.

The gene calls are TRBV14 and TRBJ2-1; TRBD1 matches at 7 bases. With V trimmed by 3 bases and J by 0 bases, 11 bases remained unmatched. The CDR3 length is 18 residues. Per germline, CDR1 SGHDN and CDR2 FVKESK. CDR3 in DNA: TGTGCCAGCAGCCAGCGCTGGAAGGGGGCGAACTCCTACAATGAGCAGTTCTTC. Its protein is CASSQRWKGANSYNEQFF.

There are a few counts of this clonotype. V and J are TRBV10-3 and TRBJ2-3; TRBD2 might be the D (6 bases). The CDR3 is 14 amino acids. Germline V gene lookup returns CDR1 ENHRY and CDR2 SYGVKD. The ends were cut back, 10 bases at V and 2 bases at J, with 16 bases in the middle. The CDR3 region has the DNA TGTGCCACTCGCCCCACTAGCCACACAGATACGCAGTATTTT. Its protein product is CATRPTSHTDTQYF.

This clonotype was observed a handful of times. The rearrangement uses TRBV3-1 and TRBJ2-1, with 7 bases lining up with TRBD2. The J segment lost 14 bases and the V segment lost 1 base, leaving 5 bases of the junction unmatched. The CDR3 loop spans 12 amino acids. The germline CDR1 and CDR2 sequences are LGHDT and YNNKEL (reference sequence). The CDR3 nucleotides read TGTGCCAGCAGCCAAGGGACTAGTGGGGAGTTCTTC. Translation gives CASSQGTSGEFF.

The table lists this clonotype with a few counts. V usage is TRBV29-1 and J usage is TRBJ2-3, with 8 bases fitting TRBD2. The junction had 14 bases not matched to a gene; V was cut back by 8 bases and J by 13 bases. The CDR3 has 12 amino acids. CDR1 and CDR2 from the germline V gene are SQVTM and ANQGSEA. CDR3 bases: TGCAGCTTTAAAACACAGCGGGGGCAGGAGTATTTT. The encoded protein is CSFKTQRGQEYF.

The CDR3 here is CASSLTRAEQYF. CDR3 nucleotide sequence: TGTGCCAGCAGCCTAACTCGAGCAGAGCAGTACTTC. The rearrangement uses TRBV12-3 or TRBV12-4 and TRBJ2-7; D unresolved. V was trimmed by 6 bases and J by 7 bases, leaving 13 bases between them. This CDR3 is 12 amino acids long.

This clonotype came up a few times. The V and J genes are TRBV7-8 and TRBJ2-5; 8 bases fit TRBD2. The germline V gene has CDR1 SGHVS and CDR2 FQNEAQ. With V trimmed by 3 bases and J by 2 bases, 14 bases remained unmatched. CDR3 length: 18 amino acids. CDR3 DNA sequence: TGTGCCAGCAGCTTTGGGATCCGGCAAGCGGGGGAGCAAGAGACCCAGTACTTC. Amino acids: CASSFGIRQAGEQETQYF. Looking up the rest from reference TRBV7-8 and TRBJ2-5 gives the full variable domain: GAGVSQSPRYKVAKRGQDVALRCDPISGHVSLFWYQQALGQGPEFLTYFQNEAQLDKSGLPSDRFFAERPEGSVSTLKIQRTQQEDSAVYLCASSFGIRQAGEQETQYFGPGTRLLVL.

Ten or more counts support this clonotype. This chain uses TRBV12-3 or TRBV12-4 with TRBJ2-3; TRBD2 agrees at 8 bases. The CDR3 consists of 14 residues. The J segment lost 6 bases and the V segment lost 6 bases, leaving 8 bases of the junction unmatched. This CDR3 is CASSRSGGVDTQYF. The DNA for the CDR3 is TGTGCCAGCAGCCGCAGCGGGGGAGTCGATACGCAGTATTTT.

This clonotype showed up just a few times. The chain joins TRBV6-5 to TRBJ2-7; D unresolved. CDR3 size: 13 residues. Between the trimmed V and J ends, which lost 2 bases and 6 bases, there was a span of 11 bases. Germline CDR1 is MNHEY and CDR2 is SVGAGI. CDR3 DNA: TGTGCCAGCAGTTACGGGGATCCGAGCGAGCAGTACTTC. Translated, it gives CASSYGDPSEQYF.

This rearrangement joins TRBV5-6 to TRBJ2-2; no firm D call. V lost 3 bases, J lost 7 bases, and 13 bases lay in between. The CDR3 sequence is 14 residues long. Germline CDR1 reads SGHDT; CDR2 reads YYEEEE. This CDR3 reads CASSSNYYGGELFF. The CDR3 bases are TGTGCCAGCAGCTCGAACTATTACGGCGGGGAGCTGTTTTTT.

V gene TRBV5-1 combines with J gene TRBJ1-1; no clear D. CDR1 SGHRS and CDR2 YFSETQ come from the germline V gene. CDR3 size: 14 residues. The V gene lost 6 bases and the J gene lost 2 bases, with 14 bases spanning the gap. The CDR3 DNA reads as TGCGCCAGCAACCTAGAGCAGTTTAACACTGAAGCTTTCTTT. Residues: CASNLEQFNTEAFF.

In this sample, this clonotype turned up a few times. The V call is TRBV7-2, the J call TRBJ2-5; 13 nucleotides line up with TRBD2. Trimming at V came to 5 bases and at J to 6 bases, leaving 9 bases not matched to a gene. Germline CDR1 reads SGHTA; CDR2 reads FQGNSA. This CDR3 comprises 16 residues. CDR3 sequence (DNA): TGTGCCAGCAGCCTCAGGACTAGCGGGAGTGTGAAGACCCAGTACTTC. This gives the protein CASSLRTSGSVKTQYF. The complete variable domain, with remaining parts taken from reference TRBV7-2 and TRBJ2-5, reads GAGVSQSPSNKVTEKGKDVELRCDPISGHTALYWYRQSLGQGLEFLIYFQGNSAPDKSGLPSDRFSAERTGGSVSTLTIQRTQQEDSAVYLCASSLRTSGSVKTQYFGPGTRLLVL.

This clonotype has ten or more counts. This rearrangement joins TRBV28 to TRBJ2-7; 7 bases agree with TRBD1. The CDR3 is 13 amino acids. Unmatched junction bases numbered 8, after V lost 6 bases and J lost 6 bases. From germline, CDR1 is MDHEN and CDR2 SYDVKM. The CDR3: CASRRQGPLEQYF. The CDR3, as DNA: TGTGCCAGCAGGAGACAGGGACCCCTCGAGCAGTACTTC.

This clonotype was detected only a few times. The CDR3 region is CASSEGLAGGPTGELFF. In DNA, the CDR3 is TGTGCCAGCAGCGAGGGACTAGCGGGAGGCCCCACCGGGGAGCTGTTTTTT. This chain joins TRBV9 and TRBJ2-2, with TRBD2 matching 15 bases. The CDR3 spans 17 residues. The J segment lost 4 bases and the V segment lost 3 bases, leaving 4 bases of the junction unmatched. In germline, CDR1 is SGDLS, CDR2 YYNGEE.

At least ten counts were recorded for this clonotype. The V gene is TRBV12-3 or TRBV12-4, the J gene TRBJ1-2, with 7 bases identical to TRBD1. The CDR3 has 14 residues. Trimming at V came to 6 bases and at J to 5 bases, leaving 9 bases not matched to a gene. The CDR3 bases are TGTGCCAGCAGGTCCGACAGGGTTAATTATGGCTACACCTTC. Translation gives CASRSDRVNYGYTF.

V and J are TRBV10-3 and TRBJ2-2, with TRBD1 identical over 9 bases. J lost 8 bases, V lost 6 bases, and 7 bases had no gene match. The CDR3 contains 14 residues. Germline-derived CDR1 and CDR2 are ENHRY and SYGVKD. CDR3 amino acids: CAISATGGGGELFF. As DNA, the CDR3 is TGTGCCATCAGCGCTACAGGGGGCGGAGGGGAGCTGTTTTTT.

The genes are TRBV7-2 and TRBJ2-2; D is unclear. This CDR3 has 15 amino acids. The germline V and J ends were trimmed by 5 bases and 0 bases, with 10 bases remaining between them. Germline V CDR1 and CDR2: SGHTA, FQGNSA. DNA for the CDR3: TGTGCCAGCAGCCCCTCGAGAGCGAACACCGGGGAGCTGTTTTTT. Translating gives CASSPSRANTGELFF.

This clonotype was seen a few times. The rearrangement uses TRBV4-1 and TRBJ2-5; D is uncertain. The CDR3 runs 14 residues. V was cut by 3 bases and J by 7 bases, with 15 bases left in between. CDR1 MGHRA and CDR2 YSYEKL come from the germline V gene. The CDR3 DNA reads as TGCGCCAGCAGCCAGCCGGGCCCCCCAGTGACCCAGTACTTC. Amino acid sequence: CASSQPGPPVTQYF.

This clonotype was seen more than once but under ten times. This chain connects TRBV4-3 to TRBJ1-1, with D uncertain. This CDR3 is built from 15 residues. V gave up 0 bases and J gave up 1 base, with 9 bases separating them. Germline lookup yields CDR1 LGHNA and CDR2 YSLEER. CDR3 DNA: TGCGCCAGCAGCCAAGAAGATTTCTCGAACACTGAAGCTTTCTTT. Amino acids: CASSQEDFSNTEAFF.

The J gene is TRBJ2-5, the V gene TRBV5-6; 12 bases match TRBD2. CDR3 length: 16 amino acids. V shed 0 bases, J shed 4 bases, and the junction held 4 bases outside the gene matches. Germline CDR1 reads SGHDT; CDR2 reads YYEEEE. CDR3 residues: CASSLGPSGRAETQYF. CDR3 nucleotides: TGTGCCAGCAGCTTGGGCCCTAGCGGGAGGGCAGAGACCCAGTACTTC.

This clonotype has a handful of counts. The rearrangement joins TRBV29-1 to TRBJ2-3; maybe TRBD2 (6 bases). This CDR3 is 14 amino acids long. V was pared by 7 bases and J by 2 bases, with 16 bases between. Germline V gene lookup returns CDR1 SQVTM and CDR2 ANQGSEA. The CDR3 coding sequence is TGCAGCGCAACGGGCGGGGATAACACAGATACGCAGTATTTT. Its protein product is CSATGGDNTDTQYF.

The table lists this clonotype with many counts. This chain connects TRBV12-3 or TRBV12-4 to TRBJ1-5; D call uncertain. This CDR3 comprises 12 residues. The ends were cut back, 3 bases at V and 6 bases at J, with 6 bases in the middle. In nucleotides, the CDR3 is TGTGCCAGCAGTTTCGATATTCAGCCCCAGCATTTT. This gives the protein CASSFDIQPQHF.

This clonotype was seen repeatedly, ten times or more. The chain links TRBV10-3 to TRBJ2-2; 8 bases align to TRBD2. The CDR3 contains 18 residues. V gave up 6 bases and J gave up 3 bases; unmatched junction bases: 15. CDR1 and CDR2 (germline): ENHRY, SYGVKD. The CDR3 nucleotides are TGTGCCATCAGGACCGTCGACGGGAGGGCCTGGGACACCGGGGAGCTGTTTTTT. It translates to CAIRTVDGRAWDTGELFF.